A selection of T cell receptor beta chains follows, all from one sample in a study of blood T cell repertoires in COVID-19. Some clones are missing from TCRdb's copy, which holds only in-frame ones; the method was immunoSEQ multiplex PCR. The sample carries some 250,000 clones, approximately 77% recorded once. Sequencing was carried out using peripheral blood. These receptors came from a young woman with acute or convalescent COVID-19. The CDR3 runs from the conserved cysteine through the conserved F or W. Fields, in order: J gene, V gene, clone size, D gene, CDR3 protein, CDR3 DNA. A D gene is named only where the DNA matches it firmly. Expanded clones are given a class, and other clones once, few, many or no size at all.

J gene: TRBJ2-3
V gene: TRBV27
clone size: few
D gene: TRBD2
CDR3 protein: CASSHWSGSTDTQYF
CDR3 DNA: TGTGCCAGCAGTCATTGGAGCGGGAGTACAGATACGCAGTATTTT

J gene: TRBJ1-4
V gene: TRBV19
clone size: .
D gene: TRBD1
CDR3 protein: CASSTDRGGEKLFF
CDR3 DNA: TGTGCCAGTAGTACGGACAGGGGTGGTGAAAAACTGTTTTTT

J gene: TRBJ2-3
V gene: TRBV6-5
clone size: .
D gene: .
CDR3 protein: CASSYGPITTDTQYF
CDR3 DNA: TGTGCCAGCAGTTACGGGCCGATTACGACAGATACGCAGTATTTT

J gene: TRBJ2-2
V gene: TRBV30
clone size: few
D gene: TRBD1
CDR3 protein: CAWRGTGRNTGELFF
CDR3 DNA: TGTGCCTGGAGGGGGACAGGTCGCAACACCGGGGAGCTGTTTTTT

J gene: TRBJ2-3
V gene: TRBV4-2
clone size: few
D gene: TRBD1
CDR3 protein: CASSRGQGHTDTQYF
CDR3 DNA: TGTGCCAGCAGTCGAGGACAGGGGCACACAGATACGCAGTATTTT

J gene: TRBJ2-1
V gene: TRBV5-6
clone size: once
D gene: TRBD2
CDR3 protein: CASSLGLAGREQFF
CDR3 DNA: TGTGCCAGCAGCCTAGGACTAGCGGGGCGCGAGCAGTTCTTC

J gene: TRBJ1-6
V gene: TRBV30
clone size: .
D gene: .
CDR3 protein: CAWEIRGLGSPLHF
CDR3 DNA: TGTGCCTGGGAGATAAGGGGGTTGGGGTCACCCCTCCACTTT

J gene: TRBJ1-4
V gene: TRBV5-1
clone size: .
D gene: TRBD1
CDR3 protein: CASSARGRETNEKLFF
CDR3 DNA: TGCGCCAGCAGCGCCAGGGGGCGGGAAACTAATGAAAAACTGTTTTTT

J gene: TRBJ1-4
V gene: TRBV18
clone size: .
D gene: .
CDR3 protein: CASSPNNRGIGEKLFF
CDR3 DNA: TGTGCCAGCTCACCCAACAATAGGGGGATCGGTGAAAAACTGTTTTTT

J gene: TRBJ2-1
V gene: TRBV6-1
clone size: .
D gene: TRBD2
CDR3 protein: CASSEGLAAYNEQFF
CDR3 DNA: TGTGCCAGCAGTGAAGGACTAGCGGCCTACAATGAGCAGTTCTTC

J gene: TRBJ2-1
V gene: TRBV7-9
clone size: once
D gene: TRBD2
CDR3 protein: CASTTLPGGAYNEQFF
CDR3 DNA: TGTGCCAGCACCACCCTCCCGGGAGGGGCCTACAATGAGCAGTTCTTC

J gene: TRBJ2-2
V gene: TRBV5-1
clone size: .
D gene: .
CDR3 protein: CASSLEVGVTNTGELFF
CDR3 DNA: TGCGCCAGCAGCTTGGAGGTCGGGGTAACGAACACCGGGGAGCTGTTTTTT

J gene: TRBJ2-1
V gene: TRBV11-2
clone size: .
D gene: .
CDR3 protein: CASSSPRSSGDLYNEQFF
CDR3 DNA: TGTGCCAGCAGCTCCCCAAGATCCAGCGGAGATCTCTACAATGAGCAGTTCTTC

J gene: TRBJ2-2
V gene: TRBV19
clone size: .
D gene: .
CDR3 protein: CASSPRGTPRTGELFF
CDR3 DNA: TGTGCCAGTAGTCCTAGAGGGACTCCACGGACCGGGGAGCTGTTTTTT

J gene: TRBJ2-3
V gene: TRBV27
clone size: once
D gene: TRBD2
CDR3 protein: CASSRGTSGTDTQYF
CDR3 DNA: TGTGCCAGCAGTCGCGGGACTAGCGGCACAGATACGCAGTATTTT

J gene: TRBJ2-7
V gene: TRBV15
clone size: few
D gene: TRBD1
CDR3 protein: CATSISGQSAYEQYF
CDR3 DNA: TGTGCCACCAGCATCTCGGGACAGTCGGCCTACGAGCAGTACTTC

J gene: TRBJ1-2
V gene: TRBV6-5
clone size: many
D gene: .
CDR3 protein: CASSYDRDTNYGYTF
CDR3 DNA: TGTGCCAGCAGTTATGATCGGGACACTAACTATGGCTACACCTTC

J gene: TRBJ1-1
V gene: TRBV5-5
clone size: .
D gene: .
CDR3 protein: CASSLGRLAANTEAFF
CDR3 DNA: TGTGCCAGCAGCTTGGGGAGGTTAGCAGCGAACACTGAAGCTTTCTTT

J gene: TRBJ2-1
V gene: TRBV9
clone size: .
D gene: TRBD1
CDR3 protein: CASSVRGQGPNEQFF
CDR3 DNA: TGTGCCAGCAGCGTACGGGGACAGGGGCCCAATGAGCAGTTCTTC

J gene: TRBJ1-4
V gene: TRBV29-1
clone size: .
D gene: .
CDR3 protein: CSVWRGGEKLFF
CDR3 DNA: TGCAGCGTTTGGAGGGGAGGTGAAAAACTGTTTTTT

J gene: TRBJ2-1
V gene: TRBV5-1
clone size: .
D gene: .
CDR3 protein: CASSFEDKGVNNEQFF
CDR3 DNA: TGCGCCAGCAGCTTCGAGGATAAGGGGGTAAACAATGAGCAGTTCTTC

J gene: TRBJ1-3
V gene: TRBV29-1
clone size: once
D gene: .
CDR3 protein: CSVQSQSSGNTIYF
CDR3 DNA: TGCAGCGTGCAGTCACAGAGCTCTGGAAACACCATATATTTT

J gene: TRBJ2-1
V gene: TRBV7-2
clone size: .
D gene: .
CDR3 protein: CASSRTNYNEQFF
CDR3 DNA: TGTGCCAGCAGCCGGACTAACTACAATGAGCAGTTCTTC

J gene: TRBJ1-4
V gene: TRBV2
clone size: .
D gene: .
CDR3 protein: CASSEGHRATNEKLFF
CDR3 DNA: TGTGCCAGCAGTGAAGGACACAGGGCAACTAATGAAAAACTGTTTTTT

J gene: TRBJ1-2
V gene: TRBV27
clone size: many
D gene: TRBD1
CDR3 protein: CASSLSWTGVDGYTF
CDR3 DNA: TGTGCCAGCAGTTTATCGTGGACAGGGGTTGATGGCTACACCTTC

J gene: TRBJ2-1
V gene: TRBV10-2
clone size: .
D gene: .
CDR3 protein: CASSERGGGPRYNEQFF
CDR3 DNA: TGCGCCAGCAGTGAGCGAGGGGGAGGGCCACGCTACAATGAGCAGTTCTTC

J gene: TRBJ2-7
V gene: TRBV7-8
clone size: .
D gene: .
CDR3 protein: CASSTRTGFNEQYF
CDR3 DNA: TGTGCCAGCAGCACTCGGACTGGGTTCAACGAGCAGTACTTC

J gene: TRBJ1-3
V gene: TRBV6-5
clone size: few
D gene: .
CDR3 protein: CASSYVHPSSGNTIYF
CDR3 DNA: TGTGCCAGCAGTTACGTCCACCCCAGCTCTGGAAACACCATATATTTT

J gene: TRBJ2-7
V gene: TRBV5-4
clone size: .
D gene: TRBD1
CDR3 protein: CASSPPGQGNEQYF
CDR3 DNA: TGTGCCAGCAGCCCTCCGGGACAGGGGAACGAGCAGTACTTC

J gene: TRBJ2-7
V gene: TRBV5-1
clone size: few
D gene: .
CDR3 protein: CASSLLGGARVYEQYF
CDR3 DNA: TGCGCCAGCAGCTTGTTGGGGGGGGCGCGAGTCTACGAGCAGTACTTC

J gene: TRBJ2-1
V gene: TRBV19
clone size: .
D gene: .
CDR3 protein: CASSPWALTGRSSYNEQFF
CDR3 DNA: TGTGCCAGTAGCCCATGGGCTCTGACAGGGAGGAGCTCCTACAATGAGCAGTTCTTC

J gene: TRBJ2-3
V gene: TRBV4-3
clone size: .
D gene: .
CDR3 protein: CASSQVSGFSTDTQYF
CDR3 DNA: TGCGCCAGCAGCCAAGTGAGCGGCTTTAGCACAGATACGCAGTATTTT

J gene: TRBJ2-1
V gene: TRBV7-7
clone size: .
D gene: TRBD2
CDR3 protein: CASSPSGLAGGPNEQFF
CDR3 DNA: TGTGCTAGCAGCCCGTCGGGACTAGCGGGAGGGCCAAATGAGCAGTTCTTC

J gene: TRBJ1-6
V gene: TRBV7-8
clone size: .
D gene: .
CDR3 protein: CASSRESGYSPLHF
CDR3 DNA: TGTGCCAGCAGCCGAGAGTCGGGGTACTCACCCCTCCACTTT

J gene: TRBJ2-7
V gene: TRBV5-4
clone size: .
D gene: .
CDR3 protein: CASSLRGFEYEQYF
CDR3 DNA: TGTGCCAGCAGCTTGCGCGGTTTCGAGTACGAGCAGTACTTC

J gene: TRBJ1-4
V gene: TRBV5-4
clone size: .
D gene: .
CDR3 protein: CASSLDTGDNEKLFF
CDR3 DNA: TGTGCCAGCAGCTTGGACACGGGGGATAATGAAAAACTGTTTTTT

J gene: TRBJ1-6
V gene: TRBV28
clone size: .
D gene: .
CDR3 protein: CASQPLDSYSPLHF
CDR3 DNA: TGTGCCAGCCAACCCCTAGACAGTTACTCACCCCTCCACTTT

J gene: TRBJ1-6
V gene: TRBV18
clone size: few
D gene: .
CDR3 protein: CASSPNGSPGSPLHF
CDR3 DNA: TGTGCCAGCTCACCAAACGGGAGCCCGGGTTCACCCCTCCACTTT

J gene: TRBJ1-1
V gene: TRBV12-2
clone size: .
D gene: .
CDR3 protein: CASRFRGRDTEAFF
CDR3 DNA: TGTGCAAGTCGGTTCAGGGGCAGGGACACTGAAGCTTTCTTT

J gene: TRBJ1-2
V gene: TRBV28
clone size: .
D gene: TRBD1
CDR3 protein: CASSVTGAVDGYTF
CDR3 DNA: TGTGCCAGCAGTGTTACAGGGGCAGTAGATGGCTACACCTTC

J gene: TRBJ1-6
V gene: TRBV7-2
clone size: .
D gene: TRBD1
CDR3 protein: CASSFSGTENSPLHF
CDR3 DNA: TGTGCCAGCAGCTTTAGCGGGACAGAAAATTCACCCCTCCACTTT

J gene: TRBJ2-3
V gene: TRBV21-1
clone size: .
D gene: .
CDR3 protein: CASSKGELRPSNTQYF
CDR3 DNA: TGTGCCAGCAGCAAAGGGGAGCTCCGCCCGTCGAATACGCAGTATTTT

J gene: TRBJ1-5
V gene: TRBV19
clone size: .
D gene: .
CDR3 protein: CASSISGFNQPQHF
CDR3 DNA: TGTGCCAGTAGTATATCGGGGTTCAATCAGCCCCAGCATTTT

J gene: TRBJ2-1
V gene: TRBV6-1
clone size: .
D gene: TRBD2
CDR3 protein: CASSEFSGRAIDEQFF
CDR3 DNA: TGTGCCAGCAGTGAATTTAGCGGGAGGGCCATCGATGAGCAGTTCTTC

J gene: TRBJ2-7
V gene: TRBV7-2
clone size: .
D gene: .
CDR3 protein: CASSLHAVQGYEQYF
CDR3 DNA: TGTGCCAGCAGCCTCCATGCAGTACAGGGATACGAGCAGTACTTC

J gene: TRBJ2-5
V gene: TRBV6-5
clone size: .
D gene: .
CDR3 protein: CASWTHQETQYF
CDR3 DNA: TGTGCCAGCTGGACACACCAAGAGACCCAGTACTTC

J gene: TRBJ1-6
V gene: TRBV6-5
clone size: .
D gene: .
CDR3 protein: CASSYITGRDAPLHF
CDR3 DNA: TGTGCCAGCAGTTATATAACAGGGCGCGATGCCCCCCTCCACTTT

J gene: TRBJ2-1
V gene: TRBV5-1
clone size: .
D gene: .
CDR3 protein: CASSLGGASINNEQFF
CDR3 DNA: TGCGCCAGCAGCTTGGGGGGAGCATCCATCAACAATGAGCAGTTCTTC

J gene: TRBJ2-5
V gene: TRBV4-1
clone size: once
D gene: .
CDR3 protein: CASSQDPALQGETQYF
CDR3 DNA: TGCGCCAGCAGCCAAGATCCGGCATTACAGGGAGAGACCCAGTACTTC

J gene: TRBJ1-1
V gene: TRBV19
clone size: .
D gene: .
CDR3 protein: CASSIRAGAKNTEAFF
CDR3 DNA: TGTGCCAGTAGTATAAGGGCAGGGGCCAAGAACACTGAAGCTTTCTTT

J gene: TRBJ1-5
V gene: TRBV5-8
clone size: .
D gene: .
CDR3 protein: CASSAMQGLDNQPQHF
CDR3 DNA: TGTGCCAGCAGTGCTATGCAGGGATTGGACAATCAGCCCCAGCATTTT

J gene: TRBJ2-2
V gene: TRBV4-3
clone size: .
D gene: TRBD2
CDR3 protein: CASSQGGLAETGELFF
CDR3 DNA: TGCGCCAGCAGCCAAGGGGGCCTAGCGGAGACCGGGGAGCTGTTTTTT

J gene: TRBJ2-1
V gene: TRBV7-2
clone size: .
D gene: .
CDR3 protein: CASSSGGLVNEQFF
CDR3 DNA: TGTGCCAGCAGCTCTGGGGGACTCGTCAATGAGCAGTTCTTC

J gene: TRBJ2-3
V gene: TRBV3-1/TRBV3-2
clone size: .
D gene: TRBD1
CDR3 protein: CASSQDPGNRGHPDTQYF
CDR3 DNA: TGTGCCAGCAGCCAAGATCCGGGGAACAGGGGGCACCCAGATACGCAGTATTTT

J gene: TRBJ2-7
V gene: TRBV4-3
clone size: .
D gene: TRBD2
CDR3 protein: CASSQDALAGVGGAPSHEQYF
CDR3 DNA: TGCGCCAGCAGCCAAGATGCGTTAGCGGGAGTAGGCGGGGCCCCGAGCCACGAGCAGTACTTC

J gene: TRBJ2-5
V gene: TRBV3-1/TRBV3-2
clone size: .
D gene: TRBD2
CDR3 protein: CASSQTPGLAGWQETQYF
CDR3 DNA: TGTGCCAGCAGCCAAACCCCCGGACTAGCGGGATGGCAAGAGACCCAGTACTTC

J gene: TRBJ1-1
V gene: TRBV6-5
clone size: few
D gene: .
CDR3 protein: CASSYWALPANTEAFF
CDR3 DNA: TGTGCCAGCAGTTACTGGGCCCTGCCGGCGAACACTGAAGCTTTCTTT

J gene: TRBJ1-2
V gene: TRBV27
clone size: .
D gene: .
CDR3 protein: CASSPLGSGAYGYTF
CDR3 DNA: TGTGCCAGCAGTCCCCTCGGGAGTGGGGCCTATGGCTACACCTTC

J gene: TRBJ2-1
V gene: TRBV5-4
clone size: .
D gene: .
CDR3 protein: CASSRRGLYNEQFF
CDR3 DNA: TGTGCCAGCAGCCGACGAGGACTGTACAATGAGCAGTTCTTC